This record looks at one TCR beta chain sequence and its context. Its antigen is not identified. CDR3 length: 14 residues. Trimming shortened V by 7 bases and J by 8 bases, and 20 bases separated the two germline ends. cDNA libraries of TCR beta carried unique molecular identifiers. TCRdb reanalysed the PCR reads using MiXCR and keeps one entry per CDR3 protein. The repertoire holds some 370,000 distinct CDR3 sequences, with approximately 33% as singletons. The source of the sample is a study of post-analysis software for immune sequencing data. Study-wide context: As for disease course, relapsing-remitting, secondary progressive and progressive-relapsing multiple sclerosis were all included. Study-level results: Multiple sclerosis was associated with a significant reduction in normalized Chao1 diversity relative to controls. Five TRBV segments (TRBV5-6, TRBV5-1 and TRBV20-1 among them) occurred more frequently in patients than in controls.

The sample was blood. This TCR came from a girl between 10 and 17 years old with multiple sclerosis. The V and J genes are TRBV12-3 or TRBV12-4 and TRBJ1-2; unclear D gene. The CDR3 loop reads CASTVGRLRRGYTF. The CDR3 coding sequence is TGTGCCAGCACCGTGGGCCGACTTCGCCGGGGCTACACCTTC.